The 9 T cell receptor beta chains below were found in one sample sequenced in a study of regulatory T cells in long-lasting Graves disease. Arm-PCR of CDR3 regions with iRepertoire HTBI primers generated TCR beta libraries. TCRdb processed the multiplex PCR reads anew with MiXCR; each CDR3 protein has one entry. The sample carries about 430,000 distinct CDR3 sequences, 15% recorded once. Sample time point: newly diagnosed GD, antithyroid drugs for less than 3 months. PBMC RNA served as the TCR library source. These data were likewise used in another study, on T cells in Graves' hyperthyroidism and ophthalmopathy.

This material consisted of peripheral blood mononuclear cells (PBMCs), taken at new diagnosis, from a patient treated with antithyroid drugs. The receptors were gathered from a woman between 40 and 55 years old with Graves disease.

At least ten counts were recorded for this clonotype. A read error may produce the germline difference seen at one junction end. This chain uses TRBV7-2 with TRBJ2-3; TRBD2 matches at 8 bases. CDR3 length: 14 amino acids. Per germline, CDR1 SGHTA and CDR2 FQGNSA. The CDR3 DNA reads TGTGCCCGCAGCCGGGGGGGAGACACAGATACGCAGTATTTT. It codes for CARSRGGDTDTQYF. Using reference TRBV7-2 and TRBJ2-3 for the parts outside the CDR3, the full variable domain is GAGVSQSPSNKVTEKGKDVELRCDPISGHTALYWYRQSLGQGLEFLIYFQGNSAPDKSGLPSDRFSAERTGGSVSTLTIQRTQQEDSAVYLCARSRGGDTDTQYFGPGTRLTVL.

This clonotype was counted many times. V and J are TRBV7-6 and TRBJ2-5; D may be TRBD1 (5 bases). Trimming shortened V by 5 bases and J by 2 bases, and 15 bases separated the two germline ends. In germline, CDR1 is SGHVS, CDR2 FNYEAQ. This CDR3 spans 15 amino acids. The CDR3 region is CASSTQGGAQETQYF. The CDR3 DNA follows: TGTGCCAGCAGCACCCAGGGCGGAGCACAAGAGACCCAGTACTTC.

This clonotype was seen ten or more times. The chain joins TRBV12-5 to TRBJ2-1; weak D call: TRBD2 (6 bases). CDR1 LGHNT and CDR2 FRNRAP come from the germline V gene. This CDR3 is built from 14 residues. Deletions cut 2 bases from V and 9 bases from J, with 14 bases between. CDR3 DNA: TGTGCTAGTGGTTTGCTCCCCCCTAGCGTTGAGCAGTTCTTC. Protein product: CASGLLPPSVEQFF.

This rearrangement joins TRBV3-1 to TRBJ2-7; 14 nucleotides agree with TRBD2. Trimming at V came to 1 base and at J to 3 bases, leaving 2 bases not matched to a gene. Germline CDR1 LGHDT, CDR2 YNNKEL (reference sequence). The CDR3 length is 16 residues. In DNA form, the CDR3 reads TGTGCCAGCAGCCAAGCCGGGACTAGCGGGAGCTACGAGCAGTACTTC. As protein: CASSQAGTSGSYEQYF.

This clonotype showed up just once. This likely came from a read error, as a far larger clone is one base away. This rearrangement joins TRBV27 to TRBJ2-1; possible D gene TRBD2, 6 bases. The CDR3 contains 15 residues. Germline CDR1 and CDR2: MNHEY and SMNVEV (reference sequence). V was trimmed by 8 bases and J by 5 bases, leaving 19 bases between them. CDR3 protein: CASSIVLSGDNEQFF. Written as DNA, the CDR3 is TGTGCCAGCTCGATTGTACTATCGGGAGACAATGAGCAGTTCTTC.

About this clonotype: This likely traces to a read error, being one base from a far larger clone. The chain uses TRBV11-2 and TRBJ1-6; a possible D gene is TRBD1 (5 bases). This CDR3 is built from 14 residues. Germline lookup yields CDR1 SGHAT and CDR2 FQNNGV. The CDR3 sequence: CAISLTGYGSPLHF. The CDR3 DNA sequence: TGTGCCATCAGCTTAACAGGCTATGGTTCACCCCTCCACTTT.

In this sample, this clonotype turned up many times. The chain has TRBV7-9 and TRBJ2-7; tentative D call: TRBD1 (5 bases). From germline, CDR1 is SEHNR and CDR2 FQNEAQ (reference sequence). Trimming left V 1 base short and J 3 bases short, with 13 bases between. The CDR3 spans 15 residues. The CDR3 nucleotides read TGTGCCAGCAGCTTAGGCCCGGGCAGGGTCTACGAGCAGTACTTC. Translating it yields CASSLGPGRVYEQYF.

The rearrangement links TRBV3-1 to TRBJ2-3; 13 bases fit TRBD2. CDR3 size: 18 residues. V trimming: 5 bases; J trimming: 1 base; junction bases outside the gene matches: 9. CDR1 is LGHDT and CDR2 is YNNKEL in the germline V gene (reference sequence). The CDR3 spells CASSAILAGGPRTDTQYF. CDR3 DNA sequence: TGTGCCAGCAGCGCGATACTAGCGGGAGGGCCTCGCACAGATACGCAGTATTTT.

This clonotype was detected a few times. The chain combines TRBV4-3 with TRBJ2-7; the D gene is possibly TRBD2 (5 bases). Trimming removed 1 base from V and 1 base from J, with 11 bases in between. CDR1 and CDR2 from the germline V gene are LGHNA and YSLEER. The CDR3 totals 15 residues. The CDR3 bases are TGCGCCAGCAGCCAAGGTTCGGACTTATCCTACGAGCAGTACTTC. Translating gives CASSQGSDLSYEQYF.